The 5 T cell receptor beta chains in this list originate from one sample, sequenced in a study of T-cell reconstitution after alpha-beta-depleted transplantation in children. Preparation of the TCRbeta library involved a method that used unique molecular identifiers. TCRdb processed the PCR reads anew with MiXCR; each CDR3 protein has one entry. This table holds about a million distinct CDR3 sequences, roughly 31% found once. This sample comprised PBMCs, mostly from graft donor cells, obtained 360 days after TCRalphabeta/CD19-depleted stem cell transplant. These receptors originate from a boy under three years old who had a stem cell transplant for SCID, so the T cells may come from the graft donor.

The V and J genes are TRBV20-1 and TRBJ2-1; D is undetermined. The ends were cut back, 1 base at V and 5 bases at J, with 12 bases in the middle. The CDR3 extends over 14 amino acids. Per germline, CDR1 DFQATT and CDR2 SNEGSKA (reference sequence). The CDR3: CSARVGRFDNEQFF. CDR3 DNA sequence: TGCAGTGCTAGAGTCGGTCGCTTCGACAATGAGCAGTTCTTC.

The table lists this clonotype with many counts. V is TRBV3-1 and J is TRBJ2-7; TRBD2 might be the D (6 bases). Germline CDR1 and CDR2: LGHDT and YNNKEL (reference sequence). The CDR3 is made up of 16 amino acids. V lost 0 bases, J lost 4 bases, and 16 bases lay in between. CDR3 region: CASSQDPPGGLYEQYF. CDR3 nucleotide sequence: TGTGCCAGCAGCCAAGATCCCCCCGGGGGACTGTACGAGCAGTACTTC.

The V call is TRBV14, the J call TRBJ2-6; TRBD2 is a possible D gene (5 bases). The germline CDR1 and CDR2 sequences are SGHDN and FVKESK. This CDR3 has 15 amino acids. Trimming shortened V by 4 bases and J by 2 bases, and 9 bases separated the two germline ends. The CDR3 loop is CASSPMEAGANVLTF. DNA of the CDR3: TGTGCCAGCAGCCCCATGGAGGCTGGGGCCAACGTCCTGACTTTC. The full variable domain, in which reference TRBV14 and TRBJ2-6 provide the parts outside the CDR3, is EAGVTQFPSHSVIEKGQTVTLRCDPISGHDNLYWYRRVMGKEIKFLLHFVKESKQDESGMPNNRFLAERTGGTYSTLKVQPAELEDSGVYFCASSPMEAGANVLTFGAGSRLTVL.

This clonotype turned up a few times. The V call is TRBV5-6, the J call TRBJ1-1, with D hard to call. This CDR3 contains 14 residues. V dropped 1 base and J dropped 3 bases, with 10 bases sitting between them. Germline V gene data show CDR1 as SGHDT and CDR2 as YYEEEE. The DNA for the CDR3 is TGTGCCAGCAGCTTGACCGCCAAGGACACTGAAGCTTTCTTT. Translating gives CASSLTAKDTEAFF.

The chain is built from TRBV6-1 and TRBJ1-5; D may be TRBD1 (5 bases). The CDR3 has 14 amino acids. Per germline, CDR1 MNHNS and CDR2 SASEGT. V was trimmed by 6 bases and J by 2 bases, leaving 11 bases between them. The CDR3 protein is CASRGAEGNQPQHF. The CDR3 DNA is TGTGCCAGCAGAGGGGCCGAAGGCAATCAGCCCCAGCATTTT.